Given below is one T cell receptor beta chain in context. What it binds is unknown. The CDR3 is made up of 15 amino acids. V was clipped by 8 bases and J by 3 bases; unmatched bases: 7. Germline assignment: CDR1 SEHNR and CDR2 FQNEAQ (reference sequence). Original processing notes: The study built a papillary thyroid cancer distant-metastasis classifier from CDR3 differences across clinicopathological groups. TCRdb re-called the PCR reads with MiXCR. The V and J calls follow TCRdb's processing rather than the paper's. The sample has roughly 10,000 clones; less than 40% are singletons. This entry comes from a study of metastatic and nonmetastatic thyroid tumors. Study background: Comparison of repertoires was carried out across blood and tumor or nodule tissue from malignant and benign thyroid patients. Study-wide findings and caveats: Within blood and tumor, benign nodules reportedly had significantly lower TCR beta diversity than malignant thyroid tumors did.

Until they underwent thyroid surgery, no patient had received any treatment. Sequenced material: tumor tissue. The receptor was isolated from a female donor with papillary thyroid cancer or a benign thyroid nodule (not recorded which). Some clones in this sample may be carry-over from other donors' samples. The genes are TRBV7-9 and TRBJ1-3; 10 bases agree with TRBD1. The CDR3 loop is CASHVGTGVGNTIYF. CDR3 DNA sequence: TGTGCCAGCCACGTAGGGACAGGGGTTGGAAACACCATATATTTT.